These T cell receptor beta chains were read from a single sample in a study of a mutant IDH1 vaccine in newly diagnosed glioma. Their recognized antigens are unknown. The assay was immunoSEQ multiplex PCR, and TCRdb's table has in-frame clones only and misses some. The sample has roughly 120,000 clones; 80% are singletons. The starting material was PBMCs, obtained from a glioma patient whose treatment included an IDH1 peptide vaccine. The receptor source for this set is a man aged 35 to 55 with glioma. CDR3s include the opening cysteine and the closing phenylalanine or tryptophan. A D gene is named only where the DNA matches it firmly. Clone size, where shown, is once, few, many, or a class for clones that have expanded.

J	V	D	size	DNA	CDR3
TRBJ2-2	TRBV21-1	NA	NA	TGTGCCAGCAGCAAAGCGACCTTAGCGGGGGGGCCCGGCGGGGAGCTGTTTTTT	CASSKATLAGGPGGELFF
TRBJ1-2	TRBV4-2	NA	NA	TGTGCCAGCAGCCAAGAACACCCAGGGATCTCAAATGGCTACACCTTC	CASSQEHPGISNGYTF
TRBJ2-2	TRBV5-6	NA	NA	TGTGCCAGCAGCTTGCAAGGATCGAACACCGGGGAGCTGTTTTTT	CASSLQGSNTGELFF
TRBJ2-7	TRBV19	NA	NA	TGTGCCAGTAGTAACCAGGGTATTGGGACCTACGAGCAGTACTTC	CASSNQGIGTYEQYF
TRBJ2-3	TRBV7-2	NA	NA	TGTGCCAGCAGCTTACATCTCGGGAATAGGGGAGATACGCAGTATTTT	CASSLHLGNRGDTQYF
TRBJ1-6	TRBV6-1	NA	NA	TGTGCCAGCAGTCCCCTTTACTATAATTCACCCCTCCACTTT	CASSPLYYNSPLHF
TRBJ2-7	TRBV5-4	TRBD1	NA	TGTGCCAGCAGCTTAGGGACAGGGCTCGAGCAGTACTTC	CASSLGTGLEQYF
TRBJ1-2	TRBV2	NA	NA	TGTGCCAGCAGTGAAAGTGCAGGGCTAGGATATGGCTACACCTTC	CASSESAGLGYGYTF
TRBJ1-6	TRBV23-1	NA	NA	TGCGCCAGCAGTCAACCGAAACAGGATATGAGTTCACCCCTCCACTTT	CASSQPKQDMSSPLHF
TRBJ2-1	TRBV4-2	TRBD2	NA	TGTGCCAGCAGCCAAGACGGCGGGAGCAATGAGCAGTTCTTC	CASSQDGGSNEQFF
TRBJ2-1	TRBV28	TRBD2	few	TGTGCCAGCAGTTTATGGCTAGCGGGAGGAAATGAGCAGTTCTTC	CASSLWLAGGNEQFF
TRBJ1-5	TRBV4-3	NA	NA	TGCGCCAGCAGCCAAGATGGAGGGAGCAATCAGCCCCAGCATTTT	CASSQDGGSNQPQHF
TRBJ2-5	TRBV9	NA	NA	TGTGCCAGCAGCGTAGGGACAGAAGAGACCCAGTACTTC	CASSVGTEETQYF
TRBJ2-7	TRBV28	NA	NA	TGTGCCAGCAGTTCGGGGGGCCTCTACGAGCAGTACTTC	CASSSGGLYEQYF
TRBJ1-2	TRBV4-1	TRBD1	NA	TGCGCCAGCAGCCAAGGGGGACAGGGAGTAAATGGCTACACCTTC	CASSQGGQGVNGYTF
TRBJ2-1	TRBV5-4	TRBD2	NA	TGTGCCAGCAGCTCGCCGGGGGGGTACAATGAGCAGTTCTTC	CASSSPGGYNEQFF
TRBJ1-1	TRBV7-6	NA	NA	TGTGCCAGCAGCTTATTCGAGACACAGCTTGAAGCTTTCTTT	CASSLFETQLEAFF
TRBJ1-6	TRBV9	NA	NA	TGTGCCAGCAGCGCCAGTGCCGGGTTAAGCTCCTATAATTCACCCCTCCACTTT	CASSASAGLSSYNSPLHF
TRBJ1-1	TRBV11-1	NA	NA	TGTGCCAGCAGCTACGGGACGGAGAACACTGAAGCTTTCTTT	CASSYGTENTEAFF
TRBJ2-3	TRBV7-6	NA	NA	TGTGCCAGCAGCTCGACTATCTCTAGCACAGATACGCAGTATTTT	CASSSTISSTDTQYF
TRBJ2-3	TRBV7-9	TRBD2	NA	TGTGCCAGCAGCCCGGCGACTAGCAGCACAGATACGCAGTATTTT	CASSPATSSTDTQYF
TRBJ1-2	TRBV9	NA	NA	TGTGCCAGCAGCCCCTCCACCCCGGGGGCGGCTAACTATGGCTACACCTTC	CASSPSTPGAANYGYTF
TRBJ2-7	TRBV28	NA	once	TGTGCCCACAAGCGTGGCGGGCCCGGCTCCTACGAGCAGTACTTC	CAHKRGGPGSYEQYF
TRBJ1-5	TRBV27	TRBD1	NA	TGTGCCAGCAGTTTAGGACAGGGGATTCAGCCCCAGCATTTT	CASSLGQGIQPQHF
TRBJ1-4	TRBV5-1	NA	NA	TGCGCCAGCAGAAGCGGGACAAATGAAAAACTGTTTTTT	CASRSGTNEKLFF
TRBJ1-5	TRBV28	NA	NA	TGTGCCAGCAGGAACCAGGGAAATCAGCCCCAGCATTTT	CASRNQGNQPQHF
TRBJ2-3	TRBV27	NA	NA	TGTGCCAGCAGTTTGGGCTCCACCACAGATACGCAGTATTTT	CASSLGSTTDTQYF
TRBJ2-3	TRBV4-3	NA	few	TGCGCCAGCAGCCAACGGACAATGAGCACAGATACGCAGTATTTT	CASSQRTMSTDTQYF
TRBJ2-6	TRBV18	NA	NA	TGTGCCAGCTCACCCCTGGAGGGGGGTGCCTTCTCTGGGGCCAACGTCCTGACTTTC	CASSPLEGGAFSGANVLTF
TRBJ2-3	TRBV15	NA	NA	TGTGCCACCAGCAGAGTGGGGCCCACAGATACGCAGTATTTT	CATSRVGPTDTQYF
TRBJ2-2	TRBV19	TRBD1	few	TGTGCCAGTAGTCTTCAGGACAGGGGAGGAACCGGGGAGCTGTTTTTT	CASSLQDRGGTGELFF
TRBJ2-3	TRBV7-9	TRBD2	NA	TGTGCCAGCAGCCTGGGACTAGCGGGGCTCACAGATACGCAGTATTTT	CASSLGLAGLTDTQYF
TRBJ1-1	TRBV28	TRBD1	few	TGTGCCAGCAGTTCCCGACAGGGAGGGGCTGAAGCTTTCTTT	CASSSRQGGAEAFF
TRBJ1-1	TRBV10-2	TRBD1	NA	TGCGCCAGCAGTGGACAGGGGCCTGTGAACACTGAAGCTTTCTTT	CASSGQGPVNTEAFF
TRBJ2-3	TRBV7-9	NA	NA	TGTGCCAGCAGCCGGAATCTAGGCACAGATACGCAGTATTTT	CASSRNLGTDTQYF
TRBJ2-7	TRBV2	NA	few	TGTGCCAGCAGTGAACTAGTTTCGTCAACCGAGCAGTACTTC	CASSELVSSTEQYF
TRBJ2-7	TRBV6-1	NA	NA	TGTGCCAGCAGTGAAGGCCCAGGGAACTACGAGCAGTACTTC	CASSEGPGNYEQYF
TRBJ1-5	TRBV6-5	NA	NA	TGTGCCAGCAGTAACCTCCGGGATCAGCATTTT	CASSNLRDQHF
TRBJ2-7	TRBV29-1	TRBD2	NA	TGCAGCGTTGCTATCGGGGGGAGCTCCTACGAGCAGTACTTC	CSVAIGGSSYEQYF
TRBJ2-7	TRBV7-9	TRBD1	NA	TGTGCCAGCAGCTTTACAGGGGGAGACTACGAGCAGTACTTC	CASSFTGGDYEQYF
TRBJ2-2	TRBV28	TRBD1	NA	TGTGCCACCCAAGACAGGGTGAACACCGGGGAGCTGTTTTTT	CATQDRVNTGELFF
TRBJ1-1	TRBV4-1	NA	few	TGCGCCAGCAGCCTGGGGAGAAACACTGAAGCTTTCTTT	CASSLGRNTEAFF
TRBJ2-7	TRBV29-1	NA	once	TGCAGCGTTGAAACAGGTTTTACCTACGAGCAGTACTTC	CSVETGFTYEQYF
TRBJ2-3	TRBV5-4	NA	NA	TGTGCCAGCAACAACCTACTGACCGGCGATACGCAGTATTTT	CASNNLLTGDTQYF
TRBJ1-4	TRBV4-3	TRBD1	NA	TGCGCCAGCAGCTATTACAGGGGCGAAGGTGAAAAACTGTTTTTT	CASSYYRGEGEKLFF
TRBJ2-3	TRBV7-9	NA	NA	TGTGCCAGCAGCTCCTCTAGGTTTCACACAGATACGCAGTATTTT	CASSSSRFHTDTQYF
TRBJ1-2	TRBV5-1	NA	NA	TGCGCCAGCAGCTTGGAAGGGAACTATGGCTACACCTTC	CASSLEGNYGYTF
TRBJ2-1	TRBV5-4	NA	NA	TGTGCCAGCAGCCGAGGGGCCCAGTGGGGCAATGAGCAGTTCTTC	CASSRGAQWGNEQFF
TRBJ2-5	TRBV19	NA	NA	TGTGCCAGTAGTACGACAGGCGTCCCCCAAGAGACCCAGTACTTC	CASSTTGVPQETQYF
TRBJ1-2	TRBV14	NA	NA	TGTGCCAGCAGCCCACTCACGGACGGCTATGGCTACACCTTC	CASSPLTDGYGYTF